The 13 T cell receptor beta chains reported below all come from one sample, sequenced in a study of T cells after yellow fever vaccination. TCRdb used MiXCR to reprocess the 5' RACE reads, holding one entry per CDR3 protein. The sample contains about 350,000 distinct CDR3 sequences, around a tenth of which appear only once. Sequences were derived from PBMCs, sampled on the day of the first yellow fever vaccination. The source of these receptors is a man aged 18 to 29 who received the YFV17D yellow fever vaccine.

V usage is TRBV2 and J usage is TRBJ2-2, with 8 bases aligning to TRBD1. In germline, CDR1 is SNHLY, CDR2 FYNNEI. This CDR3 is 16 amino acids long. With 1 base clipped from V and 1 base from J, the junction kept 2 bases outside the gene matches. CDR3 nucleotides: TGTGCCAGCAGTGAAGGGACAGGGTTGAACACCGGGGAGCTGTTTTTT. Amino acids: CASSEGTGLNTGELFF.

The chain recombines TRBV20-1 with TRBJ2-3, with D uncertain. CDR1 and CDR2 from the germline V gene are DFQATT and SNEGSKA (reference sequence). V lost 3 bases, J lost 2 bases, and 6 bases lay in between. The CDR3 spans 12 residues. The CDR3 loop reads CSARSNTDTQYF. CDR3 in DNA: TGCAGTGCTAGGTCAAACACAGATACGCAGTATTTT.

On this clonotype itself: A read error may produce the germline difference seen at one junction end. CDR3 amino acids: CASIGRAYPDTKYF. The DNA of the CDR3 is TGCGCCAGCATTGGCAGGGCATACCCAGATACGAAGTATTTT. The chain links TRBV10-2 to TRBJ2-3, with D perhaps TRBD1 (5 bases). CDR3 length: 14 amino acids. CDR1 is WSHSY and CDR2 is SAAADI in the germline V gene.

This clonotype was counted between two and nine times. The chain recombines TRBV5-8 with TRBJ2-7, with no clear D. The CDR3 is 11 residues long. Germline values: CDR1 SGHTS, CDR2 YDEGEE. With 5 bases removed from V and 3 bases from J, the gap between germline ends came to 6 bases. CDR3 coding DNA: TGTGCCAGCAGTAAGCGCTACGAGCAGTACGTC. It translates to CASSKRYEQYV.

J is TRBJ2-7 and V is TRBV2; D gene uncertain. Germline loops: CDR1 SNHLY, CDR2 FYNNEI. With 7 bases removed from V and 4 bases from J, the gap between germline ends came to 8 bases. There are 11 residues in the CDR3. The CDR3 DNA is TGTGCCAGCACCGAAAAGTACGAGCAGTACGTC. Protein product: CASTEKYEQYV.

V and J are TRBV6-1 and TRBJ2-7; D remains unclear. Trimming cost V 3 bases and J 4 bases, with 13 bases left between them. From germline, CDR1 is MNHNS and CDR2 SASEGT. CDR3 size: 14 residues. The CDR3 coding sequence is TGTGCCAGCAGTGACCTGTCAACCGGATACGAGCAGTACGTC. Its protein product is CASSDLSTGYEQYV.

This sequence joins TRBV5-1 and TRBJ2-7; D call uncertain. CDR3 length: 13 residues. The germline gives CDR1 SGHRS, CDR2 YFSETQ. V shed 4 bases and J shed 3 bases, with 11 bases lying between them. The CDR3 is CASSERPDYEQYV. CDR3 coding DNA: TGCGCCAGCAGCGAGAGACCGGACTACGAGCAGTACGTC.

The V gene is TRBV15, the J gene TRBJ1-5; perhaps TRBD1 as D (5 bases). The V gene's germline CDR1 is LNHNV and CDR2 YYDKDF (reference sequence). The CDR3 contains 16 residues. V lost 0 bases, J lost 1 base, and 10 bases lay in between. This CDR3 is CATSRDRDGSNQPQHF. For the CDR3, the DNA is TGTGCCACCAGCAGAGATAGGGACGGGAGCAATCAGCCCCAGCATTTT.

The sample holds a few counts of this clonotype. The chain employs TRBV7-3 and TRBJ2-7; 7 nucleotides agree with TRBD2. CDR1 is SGHTA, CDR2 FQGTGA, per germline. CDR3 length: 15 amino acids. The junction had 7 bases not matched to a gene; V was cut back by 0 bases and J by 5 bases. The CDR3 sequence is CASSLTPGRNHEQYF. For the CDR3, the DNA is TGTGCCAGCAGCTTAACTCCCGGGAGGAATCACGAGCAGTACTTC.

In nucleotides, the CDR3 is TGTGCCAGCAGCCACGGTGGGCCCCAGCATTTT. This encodes CASSHGGPQHF. The gene calls are TRBV7-9 and TRBJ1-5; no clear D. Per germline, CDR1 SEHNR and CDR2 FQNEAQ (reference sequence). This CDR3 is built from 11 residues. V lost 5 bases and J 9 bases, leaving 8 bases between the germline ends.

This sequence joins TRBV18 and TRBJ1-2; D gene ambiguous. The ends were cut back, 2 bases at V and 2 bases at J, with 9 bases in the middle. Germline-derived CDR1 and CDR2 are KGHSH and LQKENI. The CDR3 is 14 amino acids. The CDR3 is CASSPSDGNYGYTF. The CDR3 nucleotides are TGTGCCAGCTCACCATCCGACGGAAACTATGGCTACACCTTC.

The V call is TRBV6-2 or TRBV6-3, the J call TRBJ1-1; D uncertain. Trimming removed 4 bases at V and 4 bases at J, with 16 bases between. CDR1 is MNHEY and CDR2 is SVGEGT in the germline V gene. The CDR3 spans 15 residues. CDR3 sequence reads: CASSFGQLVFTEAFF. The DNA of the CDR3 is TGTGCCAGCAGTTTCGGCCAATTGGTATTCACTGAAGCTTTCTTT.

The rearrangement links TRBV20-1 to TRBJ1-6; 8 bases are a match to TRBD1. The CDR3 spans 15 residues. Per germline, CDR1 DFQATT and CDR2 SNEGSKA (reference sequence). V was pared by 3 bases and J by 8 bases, with 9 bases of the junction left unmatched. This chain's CDR3 is CSASWVPGGDSPLHF. Here the CDR3 DNA reads TGCAGTGCTAGCTGGGTCCCAGGGGGCGATTCACCCCTCCACTTT.